Listed below are T cell receptor beta chains from one sample, sequenced in a study of blood T cell repertoires in COVID-19. Libraries were prepared by immunoSEQ multiplex PCR; TCRdb keeps only in-frame clonotypes and omits some of them. The data hold around 300,000 clones, with approximately 90% observed a single time. The sample taken for sequencing was PBMCs or T cells enriched from blood (not recorded which). The source is a woman aged 55-75 years in a cohort exposed to, infected with or recovered from COVID-19 (not recorded which). Each CDR3 is given with its conserved first and last residue. The order of the fields is V gene, D gene, CDR3 length, clone size, J gene, CDR3 DNA, CDR3 protein. D genes are given only for firm matches. Not every row has a clone size; where given, it reads once, few, many or a size class.

>TRBV19|NA|14|NA|TRBJ2-7
TGTGCCAGTAGTACCGACAGGTGGACCTACGAGCAGTACTTC
CASSTDRWTYEQYF
>TRBV19|NA|13|NA|TRBJ2-7
TGTGCCAGTAGTACCGCTCCGGCCTACGAGCAGTACTTC
CASSTAPAYEQYF
>TRBV2|NA|13|NA|TRBJ1-1
TGTGCCAGCAGCCTTCAGGTCGGGAGTGAAGCTTTCTTT
CASSLQVGSEAFF
>TRBV5-1|TRBD2|23|NA|TRBJ2-3
TGCGCCAGCAGCTTGATCCCCCCAGGACTAGCGGGAGGCCGATTTCCTAGCACAGATACGCAGTATTTT
CASSLIPPGLAGGRFPSTDTQYF
>TRBV7-9|TRBD2|15|NA|TRBJ2-2
TGTGCCAGCAGCTCGGTCGGGAGGGTTACCGGGGAGCTGTTTTTT
CASSSVGRVTGELFF
>TRBV4-1|NA|13|NA|TRBJ1-1
TGCGCCAGCAGCCAAGATAGGAGGGTCAGGACTTTCTTT
CASSQDRRVRTFF
>TRBV5-6|NA|11|NA|TRBJ1-2
TGTGCCAGCAGCTTGTCGAGCGGCTACACCTTC
CASSLSSGYTF
>TRBV28|TRBD2|15|NA|TRBJ2-1
TGTGCCAGCCGGTTAGCGGGAGGTACCTACAATGAGCAGTTCTTC
CASRLAGGTYNEQFF
>TRBV7-2|TRBD2|15|NA|TRBJ2-3
TGTGCCAGCAGCTTCGGGGGGGCAAGGACAGATACGCAGTATTTT
CASSFGGARTDTQYF
>TRBV7-2|NA|14|NA|TRBJ1-1
TGTGCCAGCAGCCAATCGACAGCGAACACTGAAGCTTTCTTT
CASSQSTANTEAFF
>TRBV6-2/TRBV6-3|TRBD1|15|NA|TRBJ2-2
TGTGCCAGCAGTTACTCGGGACAGGGTACGGGGGAGCTGTTTTTT
CASSYSGQGTGELFF
>TRBV7-3|NA|14|NA|TRBJ1-1
TGTGCCAGCAGCCCGACAGGCACGAACACTGAAGCTTTCTTT
CASSPTGTNTEAFF
>TRBV19|TRBD2|18|NA|TRBJ2-1
TGTGCCAGTAGTATAAAGACTAGCGGGAGTGCCCCGCCGCATGAGCAGTTCTTC
CASSIKTSGSAPPHEQFF
>TRBV24-1|TRBD2|17|few|TRBJ2-3
TGTGCCACCAGTGAGGGGACTAGCGGGAGTCGCGCTGATACGCAGTATTTT
CATSEGTSGSRADTQYF
>TRBV2|TRBD2|14|NA|TRBJ2-1
TGTGCCAGCACAGGCCTAGCGGGAAACAATGAGCAGTTCTTC
CASTGLAGNNEQFF
>TRBV28|NA|16|few|TRBJ1-5
TGTGCCAGCAGTTCCCCCTTTGGGAGGGGAGATCAGCCCCAGCATTTT
CASSSPFGRGDQPQHF
>TRBV7-9|NA|14|NA|TRBJ1-6
TGTGCCAGCAGCGGGAGCTCCTATAATTCACCCCTCCACTTT
CASSGSSYNSPLHF
>TRBV30|TRBD1|12|NA|TRBJ1-2
TGTGCCTGGACCCAGGGGGCCGGTGGCTACACCTTC
CAWTQGAGGYTF
>TRBV7-3|TRBD2|15|NA|TRBJ2-3
TGTGCCAGCAGCTTGGGGACTAGCGACACAGATACGCAGTATTTT
CASSLGTSDTDTQYF
>TRBV7-3|NA|18|NA|TRBJ2-1
TGTGCCAGCAGCTTAAGCGGGCCCCGGGGGACCAGGAAGAATGAGCAGTTCTTC
CASSLSGPRGTRKNEQFF
>TRBV3-1/TRBV3-2|TRBD2|17|NA|TRBJ2-1
TGTGCCAGCAGCCAAGAAGAGGCTAGCGGGATAATAAATGAGCAGTTCTTC
CASSQEEASGIINEQFF
>TRBV30|NA|12|NA|TRBJ1-3
TGTGCCTGCAGGGGTTCCGGAAACACCATATATTTT
CACRGSGNTIYF
>TRBV28|NA|13|NA|TRBJ2-7
TGTGCCAGCAACAGCGGACAGACCTACGAGCAGTACTTC
CASNSGQTYEQYF
>TRBV5-4|TRBD1|15|NA|TRBJ2-2
TGTGCCAGCAGCCCCCGGGACAGAGACACCGGGGAGCTGTTTTTT
CASSPRDRDTGELFF
>TRBV9|NA|15|few|TRBJ2-7
TGTGCCAGCAGCGTAGAGTCAGGGGTTGCCTACGAGCAGTACTTC
CASSVESGVAYEQYF
>TRBV18|TRBD1|14|NA|TRBJ1-1
TGTGCCAGCTCAACCGACAGGGCGAACACTGAAGCTTTCTTT
CASSTDRANTEAFF
>TRBV5-3|NA|16|NA|TRBJ2-7
TGTGCCAGAAGCTTGGTCCGACAGGAGCTCCTCTACGAGCAGTACTTC
CARSLVRQELLYEQYF
>TRBV5-1|TRBD1|14|NA|TRBJ2-1
TGCGCCAGTACCCGGGACAGGGGATACAATGAGCAGTTCTTC
CASTRDRGYNEQFF
>TRBV10-2|TRBD2|16|NA|TRBJ2-4
TGCGCCAGCAGTGTCGGACTAGCGGGTGCCAAAAACATTCAGTACTTC
CASSVGLAGAKNIQYF
>TRBV6-4|TRBD1|16|NA|TRBJ1-2
TGTGCCAGCAGTGCCCACAACCGGGACAGAAGTAGGGGCTACACCTTC
CASSAHNRDRSRGYTF
>TRBV19|NA|14|NA|TRBJ2-3
TGTGCCAGTAGTATGAACGGTTTCACAGATACGCAGTATTTT
CASSMNGFTDTQYF
>TRBV2|TRBD1|15|NA|TRBJ2-1
TGTGCCAGCAGTCTCCTAGGGACAGGGGGCAATGAGCAGTTCTTC
CASSLLGTGGNEQFF
>TRBV7-9|TRBD1|15|NA|TRBJ1-5
TGTGCCAGCAGCTTCGGGACAGGGGCCAAACAGCCCCAGCATTTT
CASSFGTGAKQPQHF
>TRBV5-1|NA|16|NA|TRBJ1-1
TGCGCCAGCAGCTTGGTGGGGGGGCTGACGAACACTGAAGCTTTCTTT
CASSLVGGLTNTEAFF
>TRBV15|NA|14|NA|TRBJ2-5
TGTGCCACCAGCAGAGATCCTAGACAAGAGACCCAGTACTTC
CATSRDPRQETQYF
>TRBV13|TRBD2|18|NA|TRBJ2-3
TGTGCCAGCAGCTCCGGGCCGGGACTAGCGACTAGCACAGATACGCAGTATTTT
CASSSGPGLATSTDTQYF
>TRBV28|TRBD2|15|NA|TRBJ2-1
TGTGCCAGCAGTGACTTTAGCGGGGCATACAATGAGCAGTTCTTC
CASSDFSGAYNEQFF
>TRBV7-9|TRBD1|19|NA|TRBJ2-7
TGTGCCAGCAGCTTACGCCCCCTCTGGGACGGGACAGGGACCTACGAGCAGTACTTC
CASSLRPLWDGTGTYEQYF